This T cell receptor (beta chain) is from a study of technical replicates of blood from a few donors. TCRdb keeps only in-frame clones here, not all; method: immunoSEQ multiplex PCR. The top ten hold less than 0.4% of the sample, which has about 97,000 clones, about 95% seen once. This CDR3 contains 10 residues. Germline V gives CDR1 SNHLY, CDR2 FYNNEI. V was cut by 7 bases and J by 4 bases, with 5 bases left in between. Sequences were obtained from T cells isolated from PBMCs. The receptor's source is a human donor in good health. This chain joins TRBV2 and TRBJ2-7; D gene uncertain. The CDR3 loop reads CASISYEQYF. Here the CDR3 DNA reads TGTGCCAGCATCTCGTACGAGCAGTACTTC.